The clone carrying this TCR beta chain was counted at least ten times. Antigen unknown. These data are taken from a study of spatial heterogeneity in lung cancer. Regarding time point: sample taken at primary tumor resection. Whole-study results and caveats: In tumors, expanded intratumoral alpha and beta TCR counts tracked mutation counts.

The V gene's germline CDR1 is SNHLY and CDR2 FYNNEI. The CDR3 covers 12 residues. The V end lost 7 bases, the J end lost 7 bases, and 14 bases lay between the germline ends. TCRdb redid the calling of the 5' RACE reads with MiXCR, one entry per CDR3 protein. Seen here are around 100,000 distinct CDR3 sequences, 4% to 4.5% observed once, and the top ten hold roughly 20%. Source: lung tumor tissue, taken at surgery. This TCR came from a male donor with early-stage non-small cell lung cancer. The rearrangement links TRBV2 to TRBJ2-7; D remains ambiguous. The CDR3 spells CASKLPLGEQYF. The DNA for the CDR3 is TGTGCCAGCAAACTCCCCCTTGGGGAGCAGTACTTC.